This TCR beta chain was captured by sequencing in a study of blood T cell repertoires in COVID-19. Data came from immunoSEQ multiplex PCR; TCRdb stores just in-frame clones and leaves some out. The table records a few hundred thousand clones, over 75% of them present only once. Per the germline V gene, CDR1 is SGHRS and CDR2 is YFSETQ. V lost 3 bases to trimming and J lost 0 bases; unmatched junction nucleotides: 8. The CDR3 runs 19 residues. The chain links TRBV5-1 to TRBJ2-6, with 11 bases fitting TRBD2. This receptor was taken from a woman aged 25-40 years who had recovered from COVID-19. Sequencing input: PBMCs or T cells enriched from blood (not recorded which). The CDR3 bases are TGCGCCAGCAGCTCCCGACTAGCGGGGCCGAACTCTGGGGCCAACGTCCTGACTTTC. Translating gives CASSSRLAGPNSGANVLTF.